Described below is a single T cell receptor (beta chain) sequence and its context. Antigen specificity is unknown. Specified treatment: oral pan-JAK inhibitor, 5-10 mg twice daily. In each case, RNA was isolated and then reverse transcribed into cDNA as the sequencing template. Profiling relied on immunoSEQ multiplex PCR, and the TCRdb table lists in-frame clones only, not all of them. This repertoire shows 64,000 or so clones, about half found once; its top ten account for around 21%. The data derive from a study of CD8+ T cells in alopecia areata. Study-level information: The study gave treated patients oral tofacitinib at 5 to 10 mg twice daily. Affected scalp percentage determined the severity score of treated patients.

Study-wide points: Clonality exceeded that of normal scalp in lesional scalp, most notably in alopecia totalis/universalis.

Sequences were derived from CD8+ T cells sorted from blood, sampled at roughly week 36, from a patient treated with tofacitinib. This TCR came from a human donor with alopecia areata.

CDR3 DNA sequence: TGTGCCAGCAGCTCCCTTGACAGGGCCCAAGAGACCCAGTACTTC. The encoded protein is CASSSLDRAQETQYF. The rearrangement uses TRBV7-3 and TRBJ2-5; 7 bases are shared with TRBD1. The germline V gene has CDR1 SGHTA and CDR2 FQGTGA. Unmatched junction bases numbered 6, after V lost 4 bases and J lost 1 base. The CDR3 runs 15 residues.